One sample yielded the 8 T cell receptor beta chains listed below, sequenced in a study of cytomegalovirus exposure and HLA in healthy donors. PCR primers comprised 60 Vbeta and 13 Jbeta primers. Using immunoSEQ multiplex PCR, the repertoire was profiled, and TCRdb retains in-frame clones only, with some absent. In the table there are 150,000 to 200,000 clones, 55% to 65% of which are singletons. The source material was PBMCs. The source is a man in his forties in good health and CMV-seronegative.

This clone appeared a few times. V is TRBV15 and J is TRBJ2-5, with 11 nucleotides matching TRBD1. Germline loops: CDR1 LNHNV, CDR2 YYDKDF (reference sequence). The J segment lost 4 bases and the V segment lost 1 base, leaving 8 bases of the junction unmatched. The CDR3 extends over 17 amino acids. Here the CDR3 reads CATSRGGQGASGETQYF. Written as DNA, the CDR3 is TGTGCCACCAGCAGAGGAGGACAGGGGGCTTCTGGAGAGACCCAGTACTTC.

The chain employs TRBV7-7 and TRBJ2-7, with D perhaps TRBD2 (5 bases). The CDR3 spans 13 residues. The germline CDR1 and CDR2 sequences are SSHAT and FNYEAQ (reference sequence). Trimming left V 5 bases short and J 4 bases short, with 12 bases between. For the CDR3, the DNA is TGTGCCAGCAGCCCGAAACTAGGATACGAGCAGTACTTC. This translates into CASSPKLGYEQYF.

This clone has a handful of counts. The chain uses TRBV25-1 and TRBJ1-1; D unclear. CDR1 is MGHDK, CDR2 SYGVNS, per germline. Trimming took 4 bases from V and 1 from J, leaving 7 bases between them. This CDR3 has 13 amino acids. Here the CDR3 DNA reads TGTGCCAGCAGTGCCTCAGGGAACACTGAAGCTTTCTTT. As protein: CASSASGNTEAFF.

In this sample, this clone turned up a few times. CDR3 residues: CASRISRGTNTGELFF. The CDR3 DNA sequence: TGTGCCAGTAGGATTAGCCGGGGGACGAACACCGGGGAGCTGTTTTTT. The gene calls are TRBV19 and TRBJ2-2; maybe TRBD2 (6 bases). The CDR3 is made up of 16 amino acids. V was shortened by 6 bases and J by 0 bases, with 14 bases between the two germline ends. CDR1 and CDR2 from the germline V gene are LNHDA and SQIVND (reference sequence). The entire variable domain, with the rest obtained from reference TRBV19 and TRBJ2-2, is as follows: DGGITQSPKYLFRKEGQNVTLSCEQNLNHDAMYWYRQDPGQGLRLIYYSQIVNDFQKGDIAEGYSVSREKKESFPLTVTSAQKNPTAFYLCASRISRGTNTGELFFGEGSRLTVL.

This clone occurred a few times. The genes are TRBV11-2 and TRBJ2-7; 10 nucleotides agree with TRBD1. In germline, CDR1 is SGHAT, CDR2 FQNNGV. Trimming removed 4 bases from V and 6 bases from J; junction bases left unmatched: 9. The CDR3 extends over 15 amino acids. The CDR3 DNA sequence: TGTGCCAGCAGCTCCCTCGACAGGGGGCTCGTCGAGCAGTACTTC. As protein: CASSSLDRGLVEQYF.

The chain recombines TRBV5-6 with TRBJ2-3; possible D gene TRBD2, 6 bases. The CDR3 loop spans 16 amino acids. Trimming cost V 0 bases and J 2 bases, with 13 bases left between them. In germline, CDR1 is SGHDT, CDR2 YYEEEE. CDR3 residues: CASSLDRGVNTDTQYF. The CDR3 region has the DNA TGTGCCAGCAGCTTGGACCGCGGGGTCAACACAGATACGCAGTATTTT. Drawing the rest from reference TRBV5-6 and TRBJ2-3, the complete variable domain is DAGVTQSPTHLIKTRGQQVTLRCSPKSGHDTVSWYQQALGQGPQFIFQYYEEEERQRGNFPDRFSGHQFPNYSSELNVNALLLGDSALYLCASSLDRGVNTDTQYFGPGTRLTVL.

This sequence joins TRBV5-1 and TRBJ2-1, with 7 nucleotides matching TRBD1. Germline values: CDR1 SGHRS, CDR2 YFSETQ. The CDR3 contains 15 residues. V dropped 4 bases and J dropped 5; count of bases not matched to a gene: 9. The CDR3 here is CASSASGGWNNEQFF. The CDR3 nucleotides read TGCGCCAGCAGCGCTTCAGGGGGTTGGAACAATGAGCAGTTCTTC.

The table lists this clone with a count of one. The rearrangement uses TRBV29-1 and TRBJ2-7; 10 nucleotides match TRBD1. Germline V gene lookup returns CDR1 SQVTM and CDR2 ANQGSEA. The CDR3 spans 13 residues. Losses at the gene ends were 2 bases for V and 5 bases for J; bases not matched to a gene: 3. The CDR3, as DNA: TGCAGCGTTGAAAAAGGACAGGGGGACGAGCAGTACTTC. It specifies CSVEKGQGDEQYF.